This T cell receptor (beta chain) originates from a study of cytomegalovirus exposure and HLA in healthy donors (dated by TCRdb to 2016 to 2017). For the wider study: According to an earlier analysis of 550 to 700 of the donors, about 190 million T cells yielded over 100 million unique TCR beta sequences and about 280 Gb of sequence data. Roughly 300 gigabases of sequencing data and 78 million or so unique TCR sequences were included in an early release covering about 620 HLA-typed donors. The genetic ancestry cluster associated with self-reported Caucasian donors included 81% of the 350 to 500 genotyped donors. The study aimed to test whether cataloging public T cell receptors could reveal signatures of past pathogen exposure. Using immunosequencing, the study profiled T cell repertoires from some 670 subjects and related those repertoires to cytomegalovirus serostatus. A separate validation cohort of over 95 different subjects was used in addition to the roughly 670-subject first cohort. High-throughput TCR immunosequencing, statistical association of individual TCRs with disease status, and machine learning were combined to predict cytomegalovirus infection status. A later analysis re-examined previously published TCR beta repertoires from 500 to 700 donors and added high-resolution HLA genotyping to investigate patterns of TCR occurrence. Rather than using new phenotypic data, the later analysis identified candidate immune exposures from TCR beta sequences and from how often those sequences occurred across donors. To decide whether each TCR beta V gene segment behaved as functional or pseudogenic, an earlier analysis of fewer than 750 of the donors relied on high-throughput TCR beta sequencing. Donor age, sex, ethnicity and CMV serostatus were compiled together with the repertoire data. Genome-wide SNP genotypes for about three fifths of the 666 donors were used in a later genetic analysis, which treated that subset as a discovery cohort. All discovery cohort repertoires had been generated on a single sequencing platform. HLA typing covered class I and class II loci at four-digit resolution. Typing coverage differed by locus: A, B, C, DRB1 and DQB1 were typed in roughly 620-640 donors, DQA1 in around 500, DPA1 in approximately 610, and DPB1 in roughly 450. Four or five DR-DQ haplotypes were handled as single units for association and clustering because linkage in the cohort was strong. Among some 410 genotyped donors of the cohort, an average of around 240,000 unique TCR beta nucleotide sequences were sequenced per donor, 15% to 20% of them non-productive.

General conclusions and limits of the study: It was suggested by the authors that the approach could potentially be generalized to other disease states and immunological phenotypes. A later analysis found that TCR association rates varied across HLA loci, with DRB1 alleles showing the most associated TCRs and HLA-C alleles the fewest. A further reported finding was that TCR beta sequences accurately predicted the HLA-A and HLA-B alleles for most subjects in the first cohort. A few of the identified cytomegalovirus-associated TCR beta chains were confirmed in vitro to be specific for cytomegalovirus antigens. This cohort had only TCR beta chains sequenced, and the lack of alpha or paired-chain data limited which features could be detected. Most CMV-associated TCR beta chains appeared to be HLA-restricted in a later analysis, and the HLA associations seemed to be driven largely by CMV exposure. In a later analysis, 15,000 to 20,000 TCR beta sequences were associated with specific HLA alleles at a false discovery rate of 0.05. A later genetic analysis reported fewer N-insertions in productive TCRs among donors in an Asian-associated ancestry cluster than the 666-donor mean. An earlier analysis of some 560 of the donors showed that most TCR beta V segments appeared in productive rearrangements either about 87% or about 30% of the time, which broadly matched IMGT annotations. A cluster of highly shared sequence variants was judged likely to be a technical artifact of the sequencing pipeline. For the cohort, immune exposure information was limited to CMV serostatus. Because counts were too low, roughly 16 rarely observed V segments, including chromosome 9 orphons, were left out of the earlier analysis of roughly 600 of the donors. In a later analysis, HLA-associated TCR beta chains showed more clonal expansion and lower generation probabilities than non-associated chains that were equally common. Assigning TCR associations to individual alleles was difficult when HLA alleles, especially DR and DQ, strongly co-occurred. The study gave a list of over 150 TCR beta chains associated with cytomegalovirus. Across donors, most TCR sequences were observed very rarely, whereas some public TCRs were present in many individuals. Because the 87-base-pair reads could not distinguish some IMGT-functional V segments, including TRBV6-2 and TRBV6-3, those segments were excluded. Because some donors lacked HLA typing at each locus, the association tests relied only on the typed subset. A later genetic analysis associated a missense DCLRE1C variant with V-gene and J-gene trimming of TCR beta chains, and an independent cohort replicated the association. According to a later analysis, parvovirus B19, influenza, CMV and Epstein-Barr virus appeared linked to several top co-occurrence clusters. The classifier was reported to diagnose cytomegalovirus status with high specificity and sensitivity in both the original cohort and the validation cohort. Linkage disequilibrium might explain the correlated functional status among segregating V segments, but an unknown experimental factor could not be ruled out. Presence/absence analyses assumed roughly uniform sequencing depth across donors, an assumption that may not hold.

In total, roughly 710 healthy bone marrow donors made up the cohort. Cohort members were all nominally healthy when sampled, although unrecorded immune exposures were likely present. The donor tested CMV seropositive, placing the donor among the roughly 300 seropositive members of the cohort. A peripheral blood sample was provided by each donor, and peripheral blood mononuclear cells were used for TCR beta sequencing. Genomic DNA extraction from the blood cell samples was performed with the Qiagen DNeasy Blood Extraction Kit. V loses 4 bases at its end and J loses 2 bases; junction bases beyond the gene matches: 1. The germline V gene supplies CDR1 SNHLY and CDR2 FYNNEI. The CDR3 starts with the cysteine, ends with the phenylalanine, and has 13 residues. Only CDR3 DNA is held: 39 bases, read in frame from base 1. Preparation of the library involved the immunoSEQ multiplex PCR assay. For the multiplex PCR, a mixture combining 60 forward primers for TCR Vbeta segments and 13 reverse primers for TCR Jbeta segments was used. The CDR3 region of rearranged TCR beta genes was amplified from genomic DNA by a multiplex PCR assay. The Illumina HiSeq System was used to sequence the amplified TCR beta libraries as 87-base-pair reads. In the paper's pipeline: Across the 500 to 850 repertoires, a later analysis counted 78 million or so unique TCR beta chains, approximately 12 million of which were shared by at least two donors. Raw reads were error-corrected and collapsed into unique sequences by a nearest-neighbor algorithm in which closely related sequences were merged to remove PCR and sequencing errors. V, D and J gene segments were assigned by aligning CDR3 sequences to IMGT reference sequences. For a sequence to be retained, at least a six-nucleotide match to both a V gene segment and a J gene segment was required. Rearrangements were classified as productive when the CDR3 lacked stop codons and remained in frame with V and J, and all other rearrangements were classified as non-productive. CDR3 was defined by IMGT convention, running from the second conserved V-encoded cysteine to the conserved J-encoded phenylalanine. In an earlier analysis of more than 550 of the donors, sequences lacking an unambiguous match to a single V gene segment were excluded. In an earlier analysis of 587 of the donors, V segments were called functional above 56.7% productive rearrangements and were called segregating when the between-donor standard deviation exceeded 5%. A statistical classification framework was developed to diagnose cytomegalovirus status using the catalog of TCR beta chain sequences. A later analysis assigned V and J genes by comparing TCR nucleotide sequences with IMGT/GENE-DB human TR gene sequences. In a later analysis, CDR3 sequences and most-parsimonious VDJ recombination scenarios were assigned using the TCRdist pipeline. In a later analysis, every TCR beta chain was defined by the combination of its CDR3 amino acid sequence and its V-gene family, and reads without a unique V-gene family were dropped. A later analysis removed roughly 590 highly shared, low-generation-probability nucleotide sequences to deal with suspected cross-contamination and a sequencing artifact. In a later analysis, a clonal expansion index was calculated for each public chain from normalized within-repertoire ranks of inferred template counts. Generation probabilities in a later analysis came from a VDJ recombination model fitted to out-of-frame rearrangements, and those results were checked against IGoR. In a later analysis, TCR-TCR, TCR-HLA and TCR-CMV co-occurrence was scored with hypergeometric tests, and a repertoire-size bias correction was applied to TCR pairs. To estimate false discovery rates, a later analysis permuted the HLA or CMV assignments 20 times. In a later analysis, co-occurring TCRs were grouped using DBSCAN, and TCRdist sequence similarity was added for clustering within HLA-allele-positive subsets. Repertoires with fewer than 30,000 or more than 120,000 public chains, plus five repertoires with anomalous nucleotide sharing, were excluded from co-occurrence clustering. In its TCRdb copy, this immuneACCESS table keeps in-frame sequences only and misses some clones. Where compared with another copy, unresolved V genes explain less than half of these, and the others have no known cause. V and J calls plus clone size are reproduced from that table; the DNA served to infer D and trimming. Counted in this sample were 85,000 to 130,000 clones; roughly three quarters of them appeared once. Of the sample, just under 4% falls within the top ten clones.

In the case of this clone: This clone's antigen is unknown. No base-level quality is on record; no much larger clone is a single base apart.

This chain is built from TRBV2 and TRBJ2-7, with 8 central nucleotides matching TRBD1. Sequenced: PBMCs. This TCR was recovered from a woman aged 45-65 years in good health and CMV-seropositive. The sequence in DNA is TGTGCCAGCAGTGGACAGGGGACCTACGAGCAGTACTTC. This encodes CASSGQGTYEQYF.